This T cell receptor beta chain was profiled in a study of response to subunit inactivated influenza vaccine. Points from the study as a whole: Authors suggested few new T cells are recruited by each seasonal influenza vaccination.

A word on this clonotype: As yet, its antigen is unknown.

MiXCR was run by TCRdb on the RT-PCR reads, yielding one entry per CDR3 protein. This sample has 200,000 to 300,000 distinct CDR3 sequences; approximately 12% occur once, and the top ten carry 7.8%. This CDR3 comprises 15 residues. V lost 6 bases to trimming and J lost 1 base, with 12 bases between them. This chain connects TRBV12-3 or TRBV12-4 to TRBJ2-2, with D possibly matching TRBD1 (6 bases). The source material was non-naive T cells sorted from PBMCs, sampled around 14 days before vaccination. The sequence was collected from a man in his forties or fifties who received an inactivated influenza vaccine. CDR3 coding DNA: TGTGCCAGCAGCTACTACAGGGAGAACACCGGGGAGCTGTTTTTT. It yields the protein CASSYYRENTGELFF.